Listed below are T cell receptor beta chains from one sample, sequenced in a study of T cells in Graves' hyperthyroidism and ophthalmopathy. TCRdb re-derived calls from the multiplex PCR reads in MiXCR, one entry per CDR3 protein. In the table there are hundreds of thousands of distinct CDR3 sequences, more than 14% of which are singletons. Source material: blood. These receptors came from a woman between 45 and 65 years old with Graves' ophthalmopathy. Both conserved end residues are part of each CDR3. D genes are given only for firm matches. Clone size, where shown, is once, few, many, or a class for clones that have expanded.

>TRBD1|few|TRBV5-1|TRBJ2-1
CASSLALHRGVDEQFF
TGCGCCAGCAGCTTGGCCCTTCACAGGGGTGTGGATGAGCAGTTCTTC
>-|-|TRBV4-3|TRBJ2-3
CASSQGGEGPTGTQYF
TGCGCCAGCAGCCAAGGAGGTGAGGGGCCTACGGGTACGCAGTATTTT
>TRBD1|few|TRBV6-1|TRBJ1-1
CASLHRGNTEAFF
TGTGCCAGCCTACACAGGGGGAACACTGAAGCTTTCTTT
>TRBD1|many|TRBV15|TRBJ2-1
CATSRDQTGIEQFF
TGTGCCACCAGCAGAGACCAGACAGGGATTGAGCAGTTCTTC
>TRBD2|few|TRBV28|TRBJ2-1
CASTSGGGQFF
TGTGCCAGCACCTCGGGGGGGGGCCAGTTCTTC
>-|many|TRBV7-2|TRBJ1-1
CASSLASGYTEAFF
TGTGCCAGCAGCTTAGCCAGTGGCTACACTGAAGCTTTCTTT
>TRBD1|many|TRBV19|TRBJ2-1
CASKRGQGAQYEQFF
TGTGCCAGTAAGAGAGGACAGGGGGCTCAGTATGAGCAGTTCTTC
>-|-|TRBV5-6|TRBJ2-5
CASSLGPAKETQYF
TGTGCCAGCAGCTTGGGCCCGGCCAAAGAGACCCAGTACTTC
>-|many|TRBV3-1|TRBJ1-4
CASSKAGVGNEKLFF
TGTGCCAGCAGCAAAGCAGGGGTCGGAAATGAAAAACTGTTTTTT
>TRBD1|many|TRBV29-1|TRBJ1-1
CSEAGQGGFGTEAFF
TGCAGCGAAGCCGGACAGGGCGGATTTGGCACTGAAGCTTTCTTT
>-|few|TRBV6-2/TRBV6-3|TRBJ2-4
CASSYAAGLNIQYF
TGTGCCAGCAGTTACGCGGCGGGGCTAAACATTCAGTACTTC
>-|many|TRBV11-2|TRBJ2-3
CASSLAADTQYF
TGTGCCAGCAGCTTAGCCGCGGATACGCAGTATTTT
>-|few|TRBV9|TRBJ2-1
CASSAPPYNEQFF
TGTGCCAGCAGCGCCCCTCCATACAATGAGCAGTTCTTC
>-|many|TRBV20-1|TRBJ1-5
CSARGGNSNQPQHF
TGCAGTGCTAGGGGGGGAAATAGCAATCAGCCCCAGCATTTT
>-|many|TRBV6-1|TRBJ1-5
CASSVGGRNQPQHF
TGTGCCAGCAGTGTCGGGGGGCGGAATCAGCCCCAGCATTTT
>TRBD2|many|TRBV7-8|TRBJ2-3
CASSASGRGRATDTQYF
TGTGCCAGCAGTGCTAGCGGGAGGGGAAGGGCCACAGATACGCAGTATTTT
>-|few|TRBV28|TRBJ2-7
CASSFPAYEQYF
TGTGCCAGCAGTTTCCCAGCCTACGAGCAGTACTTC
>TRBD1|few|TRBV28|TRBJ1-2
CASRPNPGQGYGYTF
TGTGCCAGCAGACCAAACCCGGGACAGGGCTATGGCTACACCTTC
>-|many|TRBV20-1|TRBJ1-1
CSARRQLNTEAFF
TGCAGTGCTAGACGTCAGCTGAACACTGAAGCTTTCTTT
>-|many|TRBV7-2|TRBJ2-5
CASSSVPEETQYF
TGTGCCAGCAGCTCCGTGCCAGAGGAGACCCAGTACTTC
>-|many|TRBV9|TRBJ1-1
CASAPLDTEAFF
TGTGCCAGCGCACCGCTGGACACTGAAGCTTTCTTT
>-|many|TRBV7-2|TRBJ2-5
CASSPDRWASETQYF
TGTGCCAGCAGCCCAGACCGGTGGGCCAGCGAGACCCAGTACTTC
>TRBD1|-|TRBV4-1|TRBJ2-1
CASSPRTGLNEQFF
TGCGCCAGCAGCCCCAGGACAGGGCTCAATGAGCAGTTCTTC
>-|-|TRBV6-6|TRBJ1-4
CASSYENSGEKLFF
TGTGCCAGCAGTTACGAGAACAGTGGGGAAAAACTGTTTTTT
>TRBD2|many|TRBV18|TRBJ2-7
CASSPQRDGPEQYF
TGTGCCAGCTCACCCCAGCGGGACGGACCCGAGCAGTACTTC
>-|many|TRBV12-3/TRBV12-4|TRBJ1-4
CASGLGDRKLFF
TGTGCCAGCGGATTGGGAGACAGAAAACTGTTTTTT
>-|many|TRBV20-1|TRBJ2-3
CSARPRLKPSTDTQYF
TGCAGTGCTAGGCCCAGGCTAAAACCTAGCACAGATACGCAGTATTTT
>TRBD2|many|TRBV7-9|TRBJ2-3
CASSPLGLDKDTQYF
TGTGCCAGCAGCCCACTGGGACTAGATAAAGATACGCAGTATTTT
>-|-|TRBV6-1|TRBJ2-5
CASSELPTRIGETQYF
TGTGCCAGCAGTGAACTCCCCACCAGGATCGGAGAGACCCAGTACTTC
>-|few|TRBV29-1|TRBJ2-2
CSVGGVTGELFF
TGCAGCGTTGGGGGGGTTACCGGGGAGCTGTTTTTT
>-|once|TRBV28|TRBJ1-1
CASSLWLRLNTEAFF
TGTGCCAGCAGTTTATGGCTGCGATTAAACACTGAAGCTTTCTTT
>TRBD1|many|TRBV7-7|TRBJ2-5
CASSVGTGTQETQYF
TGTGCTAGCAGCGTCGGGACAGGGACGCAAGAGACCCAGTACTTC